This T cell receptor (beta chain) was retrieved from a study of blood T cell repertoires in COVID-19. Study-level information: Sites in the United States, Italy and Spain provided acute and convalescent COVID-19 samples.

Participants were aged roughly 18 to 100 years from about two dozen US areas. In the study's own analysis: By means of reference gene primer amplification, nucleated cell counts were estimated. Profiled with immunoSEQ multiplex PCR; TCRdb holds only in-frame clones, not every one. The V and J calls and the clone size are those of that table, but D and trimming were determined from the DNA. The table shows 250,000 to 400,000 clones, with roughly 90% occurring only once. The germline V gene has CDR1 LGHDT and CDR2 YNNKEL (reference sequence). The CDR3 consists of 16 residues. V trimming: 1 base; J trimming: 4 bases; junction bases outside the gene matches: 8.

The receptor was derived from a man in his fifties or sixties who had recovered from COVID-19. The sample consisted of PBMCs or T cells enriched from blood (not recorded which). The V gene is TRBV3-1 (or the pseudogene TRBV3-2), the J gene TRBJ2-5; the match to TRBD2 covers 8 bases. CDR3 loop: CASSQGRGGAAETQYF. CDR3 nucleotides: TGTGCCAGCAGCCAAGGTCGGGGGGGGGCCGCAGAGACCCAGTACTTC.